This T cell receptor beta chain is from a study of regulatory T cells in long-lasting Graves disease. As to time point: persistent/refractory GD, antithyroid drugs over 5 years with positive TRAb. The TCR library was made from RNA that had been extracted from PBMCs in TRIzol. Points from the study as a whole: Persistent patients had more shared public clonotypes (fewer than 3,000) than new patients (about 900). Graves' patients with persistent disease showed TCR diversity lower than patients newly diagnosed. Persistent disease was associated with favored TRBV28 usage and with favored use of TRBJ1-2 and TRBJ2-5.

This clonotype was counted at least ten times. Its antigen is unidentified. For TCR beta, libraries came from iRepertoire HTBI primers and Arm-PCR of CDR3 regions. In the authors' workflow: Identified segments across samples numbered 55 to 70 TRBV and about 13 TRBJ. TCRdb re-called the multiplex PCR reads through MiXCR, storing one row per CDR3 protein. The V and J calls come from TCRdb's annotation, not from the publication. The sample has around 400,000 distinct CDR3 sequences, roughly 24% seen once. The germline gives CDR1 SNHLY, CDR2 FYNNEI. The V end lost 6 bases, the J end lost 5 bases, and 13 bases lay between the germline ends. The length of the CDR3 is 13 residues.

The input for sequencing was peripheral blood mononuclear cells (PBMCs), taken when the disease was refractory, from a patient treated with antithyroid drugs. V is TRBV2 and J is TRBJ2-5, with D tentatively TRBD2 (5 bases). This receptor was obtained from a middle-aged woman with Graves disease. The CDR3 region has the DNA TGTGCCAGCAGCGGCCTTAGGAGGGAGACCCAGTACTTC. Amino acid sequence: CASSGLRRETQYF.